This is a list of T cell receptor beta chains from one sample in a study of blood T cell repertoires in COVID-19. Assay: immunoSEQ multiplex PCR; the TCRdb copy retains only in-frame clones and omits some. The top ten clones hold more than 20% of a sample with some 98,000 clones, 75% to 85% of them seen once. Specimen: peripheral blood. These TCRs come from a man in his 60s with acute or convalescent COVID-19. Both conserved end residues are part of each CDR3. D genes are given only for firm matches. The size of a clone is reported for some rows only, either as once, few or many, or as a class for expanded clones.

D	V	size	J	DNA	CDR3
TRBD1	TRBV5-1	.	TRBJ1-1	TGCGCCAGCAGCTTGGAGTCCCAGGGGGTGGGCACTGAAGCTTTCTTT	CASSLESQGVGTEAFF
.	TRBV2	.	TRBJ1-2	TGTGCCAGCACCGGTGGACAGTATTACTATGGCTACACCTTC	CASTGGQYYYGYTF
.	TRBV9	once	TRBJ2-2	TGTGCCAGCAGCGTGGGCCGACAGAACACCGGGGAGCTGTTTTTT	CASSVGRQNTGELFF
.	TRBV18	.	TRBJ1-5	TGTGCCAGCTCACCACTCCCAGATTATAGCAATCAGCCCCAGCATTTT	CASSPLPDYSNQPQHF
TRBD1	TRBV27	.	TRBJ1-4	TGTGCCAGCAGTTTCCGACAGGGAAGGGAAAAACTGTTTTTT	CASSFRQGREKLFF
.	TRBV10-3	.	TRBJ2-5	TGTGCCATCAGGGGGCGGGGACCTTCCCAAGAGACCCAGTACTTC	CAIRGRGPSQETQYF
.	TRBV3-1/TRBV3-2	few	TRBJ1-2	TGTGCCAGCAGCCACTCAGGCAGGGGAATCTATGGCTACACCTTC	CASSHSGRGIYGYTF
TRBD1	TRBV28	few	TRBJ2-7	TGTGCCAGCAGCTTCACGTGGGACAGGGATTCCTACGAGCAGTACTTC	CASSFTWDRDSYEQYF
TRBD1	TRBV2	once	TRBJ2-2	TGTGCCAGCAGTTACAGGGGACAAGGCACCGGGGAGCTGTTTTTT	CASSYRGQGTGELFF
TRBD1	TRBV6-2/TRBV6-3	.	TRBJ1-2	TGTGCCAGCAGTTACTCCGGGACAGGGTCCTATGGCTACACCTTC	CASSYSGTGSYGYTF
.	TRBV25-1	.	TRBJ1-5	TGTGCCAGCAGTGAAGGGACACAAAATCAGCCCCAGCATTTT	CASSEGTQNQPQHF
.	TRBV4-2	few	TRBJ1-1	TGTGCCAGCAGCCGAGAACGACACCCGAACACTGAAGCTTTCTTT	CASSRERHPNTEAFF